The clone carrying this T cell receptor (beta chain) was recorded only once. Profiling relied on immunoSEQ multiplex PCR, and the TCRdb table lists in-frame clones only, not all of them. The sample has roughly 28,000 clones, approximately 80% seen once. Time point described: peripheral blood 6 weeks after treatment start. Patients were living with locally advanced or metastatic urothelial carcinoma. The source of the sample is a study of PD-L1 blockade in urothelial cancer. Study-level information: In the patient group, most of the roughly 30 were males with bladder-origin urothelial cancer. Between 0 and 3 prior chemotherapy regimens had been given to patients. The researchers analyzed blood 3 weeks (second dose) and 6 weeks after treatment start.

The CDR3 length is 13 residues. V lost 2 bases to trimming and J lost 5 bases, with 9 bases between them. Germline values: CDR1 SGHTA, CDR2 FQGNSA. The chain combines TRBV7-2 with TRBJ2-5; the D gene is possibly TRBD1 (6 bases). This receptor was taken from a man between 65 and 79 years old with urothelial cancer. Sequences were derived from PBMCs, sampled around atezolizumab (anti-PD-L1) treatment. This chain's CDR3 is CASSLYRDETQYF. Written as DNA, the CDR3 is TGTGCCAGCAGCTTATACAGGGACGAGACCCAGTACTTC. Together with reference TRBV7-2 and TRBJ2-5, the CDR3 gives the full variable domain: GAGVSQSPSNKVTEKGKDVELRCDPISGHTALYWYRQSLGQGLEFLIYFQGNSAPDKSGLPSDRFSAERTGGSVSTLTIQRTQQEDSAVYLCASSLYRDETQYFGPGTRLLVL.